This T cell receptor (beta chain) came from a study of blood T cell repertoires in COVID-19. Study context: Samples representing acute and convalescent COVID-19 were sourced from the United States, Italy and Spain.

Adults between about 18 and 89 years of age took part from 20 to 25 US areas. Self-reported history from a screening survey and questionnaire set each donor's cohort. Authors' data handling: By means of reference gene primer amplification, nucleated cell counts were estimated. The protocol was immunoSEQ multiplex PCR, while the TCRdb copy is restricted to in-frame clones and leaves out a portion. Clone size and the V and J calls come from that table; the DNA yielded D and trimming. The sample has 190,000 or so clones; roughly 86% are singletons. The clonotype comes from a man between 18 and 35 years old with acute COVID-19. The sample comprised PBMCs or T cells enriched from blood (not recorded which).

The CDR3 coding sequence is TGCGCCAGCAGTCTGCCCCCGGGACAGGGAAACCTCGAGCAGTACTTC. Translation: CASSLPPGQGNLEQYF. This chain joins TRBV23-1 and TRBJ2-7; the match to TRBD1 covers 9 bases. TRBV23-1 is known as an ORF, though its function is uncertain. Losses at the gene ends were 4 bases for V and 6 bases for J; bases not matched to a gene: 13. The CDR3 has 16 residues.